The 20 T cell receptor beta chains given below trace back to one sample, sequenced in a study of prognosis after radiotherapy for stage I lung cancer. The study amplified the TCR beta CDR3 region from genomic DNA. This amplification was carried out by two rounds of multiplex PCR. Round one of PCR was performed, and it used primers specific to each TRBV and TRBJ gene. TCRdb fed the multiplex PCR reads into MiXCR, producing one record per CDR3 protein. The data hold tens of thousands of distinct CDR3 sequences, with around two fifths observed a single time. This specimen was PBMCs, taken before or after stereotactic body radiation therapy (not recorded which). The receptors shown here come from a donor older than 45 with non-small cell lung cancer.

To note about this clonotype: Since a much larger clone is just one base distant, this may be a read error. The genes are TRBV4-1 and TRBJ2-5, with a tentative D call TRBD1 (6 bases). The CDR3 extends over 15 amino acids. Germline V lookup: CDR1 MGHRA, CDR2 YSYEKL. CDR3 nucleotides: TGCGCCAGCAGCCGAGCCGGTGGGACACAAGATACCCAGTACTTC. Its translation: CASSRAGGTQDTQYF.

This rearrangement joins TRBV5-4 to TRBJ2-5; perhaps D is TRBD1 or TRBD2 (6 bases each). Germline assignment: CDR1 SGHNT and CDR2 YYREEE (reference sequence). The CDR3 consists of 16 residues. Trimming took off 3 bases at V and 5 bases at J, with 20 bases between the two ends. The CDR3 sequence is CASSSRSMGGGETQYF. CDR3 bases: TGTGCCAGCAGCTCACGTTCAATGGGGGGCGGGGAGACCCAGTACTTC.

This clonotype has a count of ten or more. One end of the junction fails to match germline, which may point to a read error. DNA of the CDR3: TGTGCCAGCAGTCACTCGGGAGACGCCGGGGAGCTGTTTTTT. Encoded protein: CASSHSGDAGELFF. The rearrangement uses TRBV6-5 and TRBJ2-2; perhaps TRBD2 as D (6 bases). This CDR3 region has 14 residues. Looked up from germline, CDR1 is MNHEY and CDR2 is SVGAGI.

The V and J genes are TRBV5-1 and TRBJ2-3, with TRBD2 matching 11 bases. The CDR3 consists of 15 residues. Unmatched junction bases numbered 8, after V lost 4 bases and J lost 7 bases. The germline V gene encodes CDR1 SGHRS and CDR2 YFSETQ. CDR3 DNA sequence: TGCGCCAGCAGCACGACTAGCGGGGTGTTGAATACGCAGTATTTT. Translated, it gives CASSTTSGVLNTQYF.

The count of this clonotype is one. It is likely a read error: a sequence one base away is far more abundant. CDR3 sequence: CASSATGYEKLFF. CDR3 DNA: TGTGCCAGCAGTGCTACAGGGTACGAAAAACTGTTTTTT. J is TRBJ1-4 and V is TRBV6-2 or TRBV6-3; TRBD1 is a possible D gene (6 bases). The CDR3 runs 13 residues. The germline V and J ends were trimmed by 5 bases and 8 bases, with 12 bases remaining between them. Germline V gene lookup returns CDR1 MNHEY and CDR2 SVGEGT.

Of note for this clonotype: It differs at one base from a far larger clone, so likely a read error. This chain joins TRBV6-9 and TRBJ1-1, with TRBD1 identical over 8 bases. Germline loops: CDR1 MNHGY, CDR2 SVAAGI. This CDR3 has 14 amino acids. This CDR3 reads CASSYGQGPTEALF. The CDR3 nucleotides are TGTGCCAGCAGTTATGGACAGGGCCCCACTGAAGCTCTCTTT.

This clonotype was picked up many times. The genes are TRBV3-2 and TRBJ2-7; TRBD2 was called by the table and not checked on the DNA. TRBV3-2 is designated a pseudogene. The CDR3 sequence is 17 residues long. The CDR3 is CASSQDLCGGRLDEQYF. DNA of the CDR3: TGTGCCAGCAGCCAAGATCTCTGCGGCGGGAGGCTAGACGAGCAGTACTTC.

The rearrangement joins TRBV9 to TRBJ1-5; no definite D call. The germline CDR1 and CDR2 sequences are SGDLS and YYNGEE. The CDR3 is made up of 14 amino acids. Trimming took off 3 bases at V and 7 bases at J, with 14 bases between the two ends. CDR3 nucleotides: TGTGCCAGCAGCGCCTCCACCGGTCCCCAGCCCCAGCATTTT. Translation gives CASSASTGPQPQHF.

This chain connects TRBV6-2 or TRBV6-3 to TRBJ2-1, with D possibly being TRBD1 (6 bases). CDR3 length equals 17 residues. Trimming shortened V by 6 bases and J by 5 bases, and 23 bases separated the two germline ends. Germline V gene data show CDR1 as MNHEY and CDR2 as SVGEGT. Here the CDR3 DNA reads TGTGCCAGCAGCAATCGAATTCCAGGGGCCCCTCACAATGAGCAGTTCTTC. This sequence encodes CASSNRIPGAPHNEQFF.

This clonotype was observed at least ten times. V is TRBV5-1 and J is TRBJ1-3; tentative D call: TRBD1 (5 bases). With 4 bases removed from V and 2 bases from J, the gap between germline ends came to 10 bases. The length of the CDR3 is 14 residues. CDR1 and CDR2 (germline): SGHRS, YFSETQ. The CDR3 DNA sequence: TGCGCCAGCAGCAACGGGACGCCTGGAAACACCATATATTTT. It codes for CASSNGTPGNTIYF.

This clonotype was counted at least ten times. The chain recombines TRBV5-1 with TRBJ1-6; 12 nucleotides match TRBD1. The CDR3 extends over 18 amino acids. Germline loops: CDR1 SGHRS, CDR2 YFSETQ. J gave up 9 bases and V 2 bases, and 12 bases lay outside the gene matches. CDR3 in amino acids: CASSFNSPGQGAVSPLHF. CDR3 bases: TGCGCCAGCAGCTTTAACTCCCCGGGACAGGGGGCTGTTTCACCCCTCCACTTT. The variable domain in full, completed from reference TRBV5-1 and TRBJ1-6, reads KAGVTQTPRYLIKTRGQQVTLSCSPISGHRSVSWYQQTPGQGLQFLFEYFSETQRNKGNFPGRFSGRQFSNSRSEMNVSTLELGDSALYLCASSFNSPGQGAVSPLHFGNGTRLTVT.

This clonotype was detected many times. The rearrangement joins TRBV6-2 or TRBV6-3 to TRBJ1-1; D is ambiguous. Deletions cut 2 bases from V and 4 bases from J, with 11 bases between. There are 14 residues in the CDR3. Germline-derived CDR1 and CDR2 are MNHEY and SVGEGT. In DNA form, the CDR3 reads TGTGCCAGCAGTTACAGGGTGAGTGGCACTGAAGCTTTCTTT. Protein product: CASSYRVSGTEAFF.

This chain connects TRBV29-1 to TRBJ2-3; D may match TRBD1 or TRBD2 (5 bases each). CDR3 length: 14 residues. The germline V gene has CDR1 SQVTM and CDR2 ANQGSEA. Trimming left V 5 bases short and J 4 bases short, with 16 bases between. CDR3 bases: TGCAGCGTTTCCACCCTGGGGGTTTCAGATACGCAGTATTTT. It specifies CSVSTLGVSDTQYF.

Ten or more counts support this clonotype. The chain links TRBV5-6 to TRBJ2-7; 10 nucleotides agree with TRBD2. After removal of 2 bases from V and 6 bases from J, the junction contained 5 bases not matched to a gene. The CDR3 is 14 amino acids. Germline assignment: CDR1 SGHDT and CDR2 YYEEEE. In DNA, the CDR3 is TGTGCCAGCAGCTTCGGGACTAGCGAACGCGAGCAGTACTTC. Encoded protein: CASSFGTSEREQYF.

By share, this clonotype ranks as medium-sized (0.01 to 0.1%). CDR3: CASSVAFGEQYF. CDR3 nucleotides: TGTGCCAGCTCTGTGGCCTTCGGCGAGCAGTACTTC. The gene calls are TRBV6-1 and TRBJ2-7; D remains ambiguous. Trimming took off 8 bases at V and 6 bases at J, with 14 bases between the two ends. This CDR3 comprises 12 residues. CDR1 and CDR2 from the germline V gene are MNHNS and SASEGT.

About this clonotype itself: A much larger clone is a single base away; this may be a read error. The chain combines TRBV6-4 with TRBJ2-7; TRBD2 aligns across 9 bases. CDR3 length: 15 residues. Germline V lookup: CDR1 MRHNA, CDR2 SNTAGT. The junction had 12 bases not matched to a gene; V was cut back by 5 bases and J by 7 bases. The CDR3 loop reads CASSSPGRGGWEQYF. In DNA form, the CDR3 reads TGTGCCAGCAGTTCTCCCGGGCGGGGGGGCTGGGAGCAGTACTTC.

The chain has TRBV2 and TRBJ2-7, with D tentatively TRBD2 (6 bases). CDR1 and CDR2 from the germline V gene are SNHLY and FYNNEI. The ends were cut back, 4 bases at V and 4 bases at J, with 8 bases in the middle. The length of the CDR3 is 12 residues. CDR3 DNA: TGTGCCAGCAGTGGGGGACTTTACGAGCAGTACTTC. Protein sequence: CASSGGLYEQYF.

This clonotype was observed a handful of times. A much larger clone lies a single base off, so this may be a read error. The chain is built from TRBV28 and TRBJ1-1, with TRBD1 matching 10 bases. The CDR3 covers 13 residues. Germline V gene data show CDR1 as MDHEN and CDR2 as SYDVKM. The CDR3 DNA sequence: TGTGCCACCTGGACAGGGGGGGAAACTGAATCTTTCTTT. Translated: CATWTGGETESFF.

J is TRBJ2-3 and V is TRBV12-3 or TRBV12-4; TRBD2 is a possible D gene (5 bases). Trimming took off 2 bases at V and 3 bases at J, with 9 bases between the two ends. This CDR3 has 14 residues. CDR3 nucleotides: TGTGCCAGCAGTTTACGGGGAACGACAGATACGCAGTATTTT. Protein product: CASSLRGTTDTQYF.

As to this clonotype: A much larger clonotype is one base distant, so this may be a read error. CDR3 nucleotide sequence: TGTGCTAGCAGCTTATTGGGGAGTAGGGCTCAGTACTTC. This sequence encodes CASSLLGSRAQYF. The chain links TRBV7-7 to TRBJ2-4, with D perhaps TRBD2 (5 bases). There are 13 residues in the CDR3. Germline lookup yields CDR1 SSHAT and CDR2 FNYEAQ (reference sequence).